Listed below are T cell receptor beta chains from one sample, sequenced in a study of T cell changes during pregnancy in multiple sclerosis. Repertoires were generated with immunoSEQ multiplex PCR, while TCRdb's copy carries only in-frame clones and drops some. The table records 40,000 or so clones, roughly 84% of them present only once. The sample in question was CD8+ T cells from peripheral blood mononuclear cells, obtained in the first trimester of pregnancy. These receptors came from a female donor with multiple sclerosis, enrolled in a pregnancy study. The CDR3 runs from the conserved cysteine through the conserved F or W. Each record gives: CDR3 protein, CDR3 DNA, clone size, J gene, D gene, CDR3 length, V gene. D genes are given only for firm matches. Clone size is given for some rows only: seen once, a few or many times, or a class if the clone is expanded.

cdr3_aa: CASSTWTDRTDTQYF; cdr3_nt: TGTGCCAGCAGCACCTGGACAGATAGGACAGATACGCAGTATTTT; clone_size: NA; j_call: TRBJ2-3; d_call: NA; cdr3_length: 15; v_call: TRBV13
cdr3_aa: CASSPPGAGELFF; cdr3_nt: TGTGCCAGCTCACCACCCGGGGCCGGGGAGCTGTTTTTT; clone_size: NA; j_call: TRBJ2-2; d_call: NA; cdr3_length: 13; v_call: TRBV18
cdr3_aa: CASSDYRTGSNQPQHF; cdr3_nt: TGTGCCAGCAGTGACTACCGGACAGGGAGTAATCAGCCCCAGCATTTT; clone_size: NA; j_call: TRBJ1-5; d_call: TRBD1; cdr3_length: 16; v_call: TRBV6-4
cdr3_aa: CASSYTGNEQYF; cdr3_nt: TGTGCCAGCAGCTATACAGGGAACGAGCAGTACTTC; clone_size: NA; j_call: TRBJ2-7; d_call: NA; cdr3_length: 12; v_call: TRBV7-2
cdr3_aa: CASSHRGSYEQYF; cdr3_nt: TGTGCCAGCAGCCATCGGGGGTCCTACGAGCAGTACTTC; clone_size: NA; j_call: TRBJ2-7; d_call: NA; cdr3_length: 13; v_call: TRBV11-3
cdr3_aa: CASTRGGQSDTQYF; cdr3_nt: TGTGCCAGCACCCGGGGGGGGCAGTCGGATACGCAGTATTTT; clone_size: NA; j_call: TRBJ2-3; d_call: TRBD2; cdr3_length: 14; v_call: TRBV11-2
cdr3_aa: CASSPLLGGGEQFF; cdr3_nt: TGTGCCAGCAGCCCCCTCCTTGGCGGGGGTGAGCAGTTCTTC; clone_size: NA; j_call: TRBJ2-1; d_call: TRBD2; cdr3_length: 14; v_call: TRBV2
cdr3_aa: CASSYGSREKLFF; cdr3_nt: TGTGCCAGCAGCTACGGGAGTCGTGAAAAACTGTTTTTT; clone_size: NA; j_call: TRBJ1-4; d_call: NA; cdr3_length: 13; v_call: TRBV5-6
cdr3_aa: CASSELGQVYTEAFF; cdr3_nt: TGTGCCAGCAGTGAATTGGGACAGGTGTACACTGAAGCTTTCTTT; clone_size: NA; j_call: TRBJ1-1; d_call: TRBD1; cdr3_length: 15; v_call: TRBV6-1
cdr3_aa: CASSQGEEGDSPLHF; cdr3_nt: TGCGCCAGCAGCCAAGGAGAAGAGGGGGATTCACCCCTCCACTTT; clone_size: NA; j_call: TRBJ1-6; d_call: NA; cdr3_length: 15; v_call: TRBV4-3
cdr3_aa: CASSASRRGDPYEQYF; cdr3_nt: TGTGCCAGCAGCGCGAGCAGGCGGGGGGACCCCTACGAGCAGTACTTC; clone_size: NA; j_call: TRBJ2-7; d_call: TRBD2; cdr3_length: 16; v_call: TRBV7-9
cdr3_aa: CATGDRGRLEQYF; cdr3_nt: TGTGCCACCGGAGACAGGGGTCGACTCGAGCAGTACTTC; clone_size: once; j_call: TRBJ2-7; d_call: TRBD1; cdr3_length: 13; v_call: TRBV6-6
cdr3_aa: CASSLGGQNQPQHF; cdr3_nt: TGTGCCAGCAGCTTGGGGGGACAGAATCAGCCCCAGCATTTT; clone_size: once; j_call: TRBJ1-5; d_call: TRBD1; cdr3_length: 14; v_call: TRBV5-4
cdr3_aa: CASSIPPNQPQHF; cdr3_nt: TGTGCCAGTAGTATCCCCCCTAATCAGCCCCAGCATTTT; clone_size: NA; j_call: TRBJ1-5; d_call: NA; cdr3_length: 13; v_call: TRBV19
cdr3_aa: CASSVTSGGAGDTQYF; cdr3_nt: TGTGCCAGCAGCGTCACTAGCGGGGGGGCGGGGGATACGCAGTATTTT; clone_size: NA; j_call: TRBJ2-3; d_call: TRBD2; cdr3_length: 16; v_call: TRBV9
cdr3_aa: CASSFAGGVGYEQYF; cdr3_nt: TGTGCCAGCAGCTTCGCGGGGGGGGTTGGGTACGAGCAGTACTTC; clone_size: once; j_call: TRBJ2-7; d_call: TRBD2; cdr3_length: 15; v_call: TRBV7-9
cdr3_aa: CAWSSLAGEESYGYTF; cdr3_nt: TGTGCCTGGAGTTCCCTAGCGGGGGAAGAGAGCTATGGCTACACCTTC; clone_size: NA; j_call: TRBJ1-2; d_call: NA; cdr3_length: 16; v_call: TRBV30
cdr3_aa: CASSRRTGRNQPQHF; cdr3_nt: TGTGCCAGTAGTAGGCGTACAGGCCGCAATCAGCCCCAGCATTTT; clone_size: few; j_call: TRBJ1-5; d_call: NA; cdr3_length: 15; v_call: TRBV19
cdr3_aa: CASSIMEGAETQYF; cdr3_nt: TGTGCCAGTAGTATAATGGAGGGGGCGGAGACCCAGTACTTC; clone_size: NA; j_call: TRBJ2-5; d_call: NA; cdr3_length: 14; v_call: TRBV19
cdr3_aa: CASSQEVETYNEQFF; cdr3_nt: TGCGCCAGCAGCCAAGAGGTCGAGACCTACAATGAGCAGTTCTTC; clone_size: once; j_call: TRBJ2-1; d_call: NA; cdr3_length: 15; v_call: TRBV4-3
cdr3_aa: CASSEGGGDNEQFF; cdr3_nt: TGTGCCAGCAGTGAAGGCGGGGGGGACAATGAGCAGTTCTTC; clone_size: NA; j_call: TRBJ2-1; d_call: TRBD2; cdr3_length: 14; v_call: TRBV2
cdr3_aa: CASKSRANSEAFF; cdr3_nt: TGTGCCAGCAAAAGCAGGGCAAACTCTGAAGCTTTCTTT; clone_size: NA; j_call: TRBJ1-1; d_call: NA; cdr3_length: 13; v_call: TRBV2
cdr3_aa: CASETGGEGTEAFF; cdr3_nt: TGTGCCAGTGAGACAGGGGGGGAGGGCACTGAAGCTTTCTTT; clone_size: NA; j_call: TRBJ1-1; d_call: TRBD1; cdr3_length: 14; v_call: TRBV27
cdr3_aa: CASSTTNRADEQFF; cdr3_nt: TGTGCCAGCAGCACAACGAACAGGGCCGATGAGCAGTTCTTC; clone_size: NA; j_call: TRBJ2-1; d_call: NA; cdr3_length: 14; v_call: TRBV7-9
cdr3_aa: CASSLAGGTYNEQFF; cdr3_nt: TGTGCCAGCAGCTTAGCGGGAGGTACCTACAATGAGCAGTTCTTC; clone_size: NA; j_call: TRBJ2-1; d_call: NA; cdr3_length: 15; v_call: TRBV7-9
cdr3_aa: CASSYSTGFNTEAFF; cdr3_nt: TGTGCCAGCAGTTACTCGACGGGGTTTAACACTGAAGCTTTCTTT; clone_size: NA; j_call: TRBJ1-1; d_call: NA; cdr3_length: 15; v_call: TRBV6-6
cdr3_aa: CASIPPGQGPRANYGYTF; cdr3_nt: TGTGCCAGCATCCCTCCGGGACAGGGCCCTCGGGCTAACTATGGCTACACCTTC; clone_size: NA; j_call: TRBJ1-2; d_call: TRBD1; cdr3_length: 18; v_call: TRBV7-9
cdr3_aa: CASSQDISGGAKETQYF; cdr3_nt: TGTGCCAGCAGCCAAGATATCTCGGGGGGGGCGAAAGAGACCCAGTACTTC; clone_size: NA; j_call: TRBJ2-5; d_call: TRBD2; cdr3_length: 17; v_call: TRBV14
cdr3_aa: CASSLRGQGENIQYF; cdr3_nt: TGTGCCAGCAGCTTAAGAGGACAGGGGGAAAACATTCAGTACTTC; clone_size: NA; j_call: TRBJ2-4; d_call: TRBD1; cdr3_length: 15; v_call: TRBV13
cdr3_aa: CASYSGSNTGELFF; cdr3_nt: TGCGCCAGCTATTCCGGGTCTAACACCGGGGAGCTGTTTTTT; clone_size: NA; j_call: TRBJ2-2; d_call: NA; cdr3_length: 14; v_call: TRBV10-2
cdr3_aa: CASSQGRHTDTQYF; cdr3_nt: TGTGCCAGCAGCCAAGGACGACACACAGATACGCAGTATTTT; clone_size: NA; j_call: TRBJ2-3; d_call: NA; cdr3_length: 14; v_call: TRBV14
cdr3_aa: CSVEAGGEQYF; cdr3_nt: TGCAGCGTTGAAGCGGGGGGCGAGCAGTACTTC; clone_size: NA; j_call: TRBJ2-7; d_call: TRBD2; cdr3_length: 11; v_call: TRBV29-1
cdr3_aa: CASSWDRFGYEQYF; cdr3_nt: TGCGCCAGCAGCTGGGACAGGTTCGGGTACGAGCAGTACTTC; clone_size: NA; j_call: TRBJ2-7; d_call: TRBD1; cdr3_length: 14; v_call: TRBV5-1
cdr3_aa: CASSFGTGGFYGYTF; cdr3_nt: TGTGCCAGCAGCTTCGGGACAGGGGGCTTCTATGGCTACACCTTC; clone_size: once; j_call: TRBJ1-2; d_call: TRBD1; cdr3_length: 15; v_call: TRBV11-2
cdr3_aa: CASSEGQSLNYGYTF; cdr3_nt: TGTGCCAGCAGTGAAGGGCAGTCGCTGAATTATGGCTACACCTTC; clone_size: NA; j_call: TRBJ1-2; d_call: NA; cdr3_length: 15; v_call: TRBV6-1
cdr3_aa: CASSRGQGYEQYF; cdr3_nt: TGTGCCAGCAGCCGTGGACAGGGGTACGAGCAGTACTTC; clone_size: NA; j_call: TRBJ2-7; d_call: TRBD1; cdr3_length: 13; v_call: TRBV11-3
cdr3_aa: CASSFGQRGGTDTQYF; cdr3_nt: TGTGCCAGCAGCTTTGGCCAGCGGGGGGGGACGGATACGCAGTATTTT; clone_size: NA; j_call: TRBJ2-3; d_call: TRBD2; cdr3_length: 16; v_call: TRBV7-2
cdr3_aa: CASSFLGGSYNEQFF; cdr3_nt: TGTGCCAGCAGCTTCCTCGGGGGTTCCTACAATGAGCAGTTCTTC; clone_size: NA; j_call: TRBJ2-1; d_call: NA; cdr3_length: 15; v_call: TRBV7-3
cdr3_aa: CASSIDVGQSNTEAFF; cdr3_nt: TGTGCCAGTAGTATAGACGTCGGACAGTCGAACACTGAAGCTTTCTTT; clone_size: NA; j_call: TRBJ1-1; d_call: NA; cdr3_length: 16; v_call: TRBV19
cdr3_aa: CASSKTGQGIAEAFF; cdr3_nt: TGTGCCAGCAGTAAAACGGGACAGGGGATCGCTGAAGCTTTCTTT; clone_size: NA; j_call: TRBJ1-1; d_call: TRBD1; cdr3_length: 15; v_call: TRBV6-6
cdr3_aa: CASSPLGGRWYF; cdr3_nt: TGTGCCAGCAGCCCCCTAGGTGGCCGGTGGTATTTT; clone_size: NA; j_call: TRBJ2-3; d_call: NA; cdr3_length: 12; v_call: TRBV7-9
cdr3_aa: CAAGKALPYEQYF; cdr3_nt: TGTGCCGCCGGGAAGGCCCTTCCCTACGAGCAGTACTTC; clone_size: NA; j_call: TRBJ2-7; d_call: NA; cdr3_length: 13; v_call: TRBV13
cdr3_aa: CASSTVNGGNEQFF; cdr3_nt: TGTGCCAGCAGTACCGTGAACGGGGGCAATGAGCAGTTCTTC; clone_size: NA; j_call: TRBJ2-1; d_call: NA; cdr3_length: 14; v_call: TRBV6-5